The 3 T cell receptor beta chains below come from one sample, sequenced in a study of CD8 T cells in ankylosing spondylitis. In TCRdb, the 5' RACE reads were re-called with MiXCR into one record per CDR3 protein. The sample includes 200,000 or so distinct CDR3 sequences, over 10% of them seen just once. The source material was blood, either unsorted or a sorted T cell fraction (not recorded which). These receptors were collected from a female donor with ankylosing spondylitis or in good health (not recorded which).

This clonotype has ten or more counts. This rearrangement joins TRBV25-1 to TRBJ1-2; 8 bases agree with TRBD1. Germline-derived CDR1 and CDR2 are MGHDK and SYGVNS. The V segment lost 8 bases and the J segment 9 bases; nucleotides outside the gene matches: 5. The CDR3 is 11 amino acids. Written as DNA, the CDR3 is TGTGCCAGCGGGACAGGAGGTCGCTACACCTTC. Its protein product is CASGTGGRYTF.

This clonotype showed up just a few times. The chain has TRBV29-1 and TRBJ2-5; D may be TRBD2 (5 bases). The CDR3 length is 13 residues. Trimming stripped 1 base from V and 5 bases from J, with 11 bases between. Looked up from germline, CDR1 is SQVTM and CDR2 is ANQGSEA. The CDR3 region is CSVEVRGGETQYF. The DNA of the CDR3 is TGCAGCGTTGAAGTACGCGGCGGGGAGACCCAGTACTTC.

The rearrangement uses TRBV5-1 and TRBJ1-2; 10 positions match TRBD1. J was trimmed by 2 bases and V by 0 bases; bases with no gene match: 4. The CDR3 is made up of 16 amino acids. The germline V gene has CDR1 SGHRS and CDR2 YFSETQ. The DNA for the CDR3 is TGCGCCAGCAGCTTGGCGGGGACAGGGGACAACTATGGCTACACCTTC. It specifies CASSLAGTGDNYGYTF.